Listed below are T cell receptor beta chains from one sample, sequenced in a study of control samples from healthy donors and cancer patients. Sequencing used immunoSEQ multiplex PCR; TCRdb keeps in-frame clones, though not all of them. The table records tens of thousands of clones, about 95% of them present only once. Sequenced input: blood. Receptors were obtained from a man aged 25 to 45 in good health. The CDR3 runs from the conserved cysteine through the conserved F or W. Each record gives: clone size, J gene, V gene, D gene, CDR3 protein, CDR3 DNA. The D gene is left open where the match is weak. Clone size, where shown, is once, few, many, or a class for clones that have expanded.

>NA|TRBJ1-3|TRBV27|NA
CASSLWGDSGNTIYF
TGTGCCAGCAGTTTGTGGGGGGACTCTGGAAACACCATATATTTT
>NA|TRBJ1-1|TRBV10-1|NA
CASSSREPNTEAFF
TGCGCCAGCAGCTCTCGCGAGCCGAACACTGAAGCTTTCTTT
>NA|TRBJ1-6|TRBV6-4|NA
CASSLSYNNSPLHF
TGTGCCAGCAGTCTAAGCTATAATAATTCACCCCTCCACTTT
>NA|TRBJ1-2|TRBV28|NA
CASRPREGRSYGYTF
TGTGCCAGCAGGCCCCGAGAAGGGAGGAGCTATGGCTACACCTTC
>NA|TRBJ1-1|TRBV6-2/TRBV6-3|NA
CASSYQQLNTEAFF
TGTGCCAGCAGTTACCAACAGTTGAACACTGAAGCTTTCTTT
>NA|TRBJ2-6|TRBV5-1|NA
CASSYGGSGANVLTF
TGCGCCAGCAGCTATGGGGGCTCTGGGGCCAACGTCCTGACTTTC
>NA|TRBJ1-6|TRBV5-1|NA
CASSLDLPPRNSPLHF
TGCGCCAGCAGCTTGGACCTCCCACCGAGGAATTCACCCCTCCACTTT
>NA|TRBJ2-5|TRBV5-1|NA
CASSPQQETQYF
TGCGCCAGCAGCCCACAACAAGAGACCCAGTACTTC
>once|TRBJ1-3|TRBV7-8|NA
CVSSRVRPGNTIYF
TGTGTCAGCAGCCGTGTCAGGCCGGGAAACACCATATATTTT
>NA|TRBJ1-2|TRBV6-2/TRBV6-3|NA
CASSNSNYGYTF
TGTGCCAGCAGCAACAGTAACTATGGCTACACCTTC
>NA|TRBJ1-4|TRBV19|NA
CASSIAGGRNEKLFF
TGTGCCAGTAGTATAGCTGGGGGTCGGAATGAAAAACTGTTTTTT
>NA|TRBJ2-1|TRBV18|TRBD1
CASSPPVGRGSSYNEQFF
TGTGCCAGCTCACCACCGGTTGGCAGGGGGAGCTCCTACAATGAGCAGTTCTTC